A single sample is the source of the 3 T cell receptor beta chains below, sequenced in a study of blood T cells in healthy people across ages. Together with a sample-barcoded 5' primer, a J-beta primer mix was included in a second PCR lasting roughly 6 to 12 cycles. TCRdb processed the 5' RACE reads anew with MiXCR; each CDR3 protein has one entry. The sample has approximately 780,000 distinct CDR3 sequences; about a quarter are singletons. The same sample was also studied in work on T cells of mothers and their children.

The sequencing sample was made of blood. These receptor sequences come from a boy aged 5 to 17 in good health.

The CDR3 DNA follows: TGCGCCAGCAGCCAAGTGGGGCTAGCGGGGGGGTTAGAGCAGTTCTTC. It is translated as CASSQVGLAGGLEQFF. The gene calls are TRBV4-1 and TRBJ2-1; 12 nucleotides match TRBD2. CDR1 is MGHRA, CDR2 YSYEKL, per germline. The ends lost 1 base at V and 10 bases at J; junction bases unmatched: 8. The CDR3 sequence is 16 residues long.

The chain has TRBV12-3 or TRBV12-4 and TRBJ1-4; D perhaps matches TRBD1 (6 bases). The CDR3 spans 16 residues. V lost 7 bases and J 4 bases, leaving 19 bases between the germline ends. The CDR3 is CASTEGGAVGNEKLFF. CDR3 coding DNA: TGTGCCAGCACCGAGGGGGGCGCGGTCGGTAATGAAAAACTGTTTTTT.

This clonotype was detected a few times. The CDR3 end shows no conserved phenylalanine or tryptophan, and so a read error is likely. V is TRBV28 and J is TRBJ1-1; D gene unclear. Trimming pared 3 bases from V and 5 bases from J, leaving 7 bases between. From germline, CDR1 is MDHEN and CDR2 SYDVKM. CDR3 size: 12 residues. DNA for the CDR3: TGTGCCAGCAGTTTGGAGGATACTGAAGCTTTCATT. Translation: CASSLEDTEAFI.